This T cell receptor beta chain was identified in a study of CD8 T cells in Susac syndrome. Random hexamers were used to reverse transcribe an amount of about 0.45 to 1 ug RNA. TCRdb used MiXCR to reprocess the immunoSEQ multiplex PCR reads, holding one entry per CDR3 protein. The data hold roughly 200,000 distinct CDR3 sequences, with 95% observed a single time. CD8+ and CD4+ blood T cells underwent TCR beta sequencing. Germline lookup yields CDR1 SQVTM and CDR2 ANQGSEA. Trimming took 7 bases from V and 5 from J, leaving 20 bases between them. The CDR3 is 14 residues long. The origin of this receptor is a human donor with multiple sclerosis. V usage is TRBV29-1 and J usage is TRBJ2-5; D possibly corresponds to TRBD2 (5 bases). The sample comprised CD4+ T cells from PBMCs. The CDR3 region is CSALGVGGGETQYF. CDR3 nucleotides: TGCAGCGCACTCGGGGTGGGTGGCGGGGAGACCCAGTACTTC.